This TCR beta chain was profiled in a study of radiation and T cells in renal cell carcinoma. Points from the study as a whole: Top tumor clonotypes rose in blood 2 weeks post-radiation, then contracted.

Time point denoted: blood 2 weeks post-SBRT. Treatment noted: 15 Gy SBRT to primary tumor, nephrectomy 4 weeks later. Radiation-treated patients gave blood at baseline, week 2 and week 4. The germline V gene encodes CDR1 SEHNR and CDR2 FQNEAQ (reference sequence). Trimming took off 1 base at V and 2 bases at J, with 11 bases between the two ends. The CDR3 extends over 15 amino acids. Comment on this clone: Its matching antigen is unknown.

Generated by immunoSEQ multiplex PCR, the TCRdb table keeps only in-frame clones and is missing some. Found here are some 150,000 clones, approximately 88% of them singletons; the top ten hold around 13%. This chain joins TRBV7-9 and TRBJ1-2; the D gene is possibly TRBD1 (6 bases). This sequence originates from a woman between 45 and 65 years old with renal cell carcinoma. The sample was blood, taken from a patient whose treatment included radiotherapy and nephrectomy. The CDR3 DNA sequence: TGTGCCAGCAGCTTAGGACAGGCCAACAACTATGGCTACACCTTC. As protein: CASSLGQANNYGYTF.